Listed here are 23 T cell receptor beta chains from one sample, sequenced in a study of human T cells and chemical hapten exposure. The time point was: pre-sensitization, week 0. Noted treatment: therapeutic diphenylcyclopropenone sensitization with weekly scalp DPC. Each CDR3 protein gets one entry after TCRdb re-called the RACE reads with MiXCR. The sample has 350,000 to 450,000 distinct CDR3 sequences, around 5.5% seen once; the top ten hold around 2.6%. Sequenced material: whole blood, taken in connection with sensitization to the hapten diphenylcyclopropenone (DPC). Receptors were obtained from a woman aged 45-65 years with alopecia areata. Some clones in this sample may be carry-over from other donors' samples.

This chain uses TRBV19 with TRBJ2-1; D unresolved. The CDR3 spans 14 residues. Germline CDR1 and CDR2: LNHDA and SQIVND (reference sequence). The V gene lost 5 bases and the J gene lost 7 bases, with 15 bases spanning the gap. In nucleotides, the CDR3 is TGTGCCAGTAGTCCGGACCTGGGCGGAAATGAGCAGTTCTTC. This encodes CASSPDLGGNEQFF.

This clonotype turned up a few times. This chain uses TRBV9 with TRBJ2-7; 12 bases are shared with TRBD2. J gave up 1 base and V 4 bases, and 6 bases lay outside the gene matches. Germline V CDR1 and CDR2: SGDLS, YYNGEE. The CDR3 spans 16 residues. The chain's CDR3 is CASSSRTSGESYEQYF. In nucleotides, the CDR3 is TGTGCCAGCAGCTCCCGGACTAGCGGGGAGTCCTACGAGCAGTACTTC.

The J gene is TRBJ1-2, the V gene TRBV20-1; unclear D gene. This CDR3 comprises 15 residues. With 2 bases removed from V and 2 bases from J, the gap between germline ends came to 15 bases. CDR1 is DFQATT, CDR2 SNEGSKA, per germline (reference sequence). For the CDR3, the DNA is TGCAGTGCTAGACCCTCCGGGAGAGGGAACTATGGCTACACCTTC. As protein: CSARPSGRGNYGYTF.

The V and J genes are TRBV12-3 or TRBV12-4 and TRBJ2-6; D may be TRBD2 (6 bases). The CDR3 covers 15 residues. Trimming left V 6 bases short and J 2 bases short, with 11 bases between. CDR3 sequence reads: CASRLEGAGANVLTF. The CDR3 DNA is TGTGCCAGCAGACTGGAGGGTGCTGGGGCCAACGTCCTGACTTTC.

J is TRBJ1-1 and V is TRBV5-1; D is perhaps TRBD1 (6 bases). V dropped 4 bases and J dropped 5 bases, with 18 bases sitting between them. This CDR3 has 15 amino acids. Germline V gives CDR1 SGHRS, CDR2 YFSETQ. The DNA for the CDR3 is TGCGCCAGCAGCCCCCAGGGGATAGGAGGAACTGAAGCTTTCTTT. Translated: CASSPQGIGGTEAFF.

The genes are TRBV10-3 and TRBJ1-1; D possibly corresponds to TRBD1 (5 bases). Trimming took 7 bases from V and 3 from J, leaving 12 bases between them. The V gene's germline CDR1 is ENHRY and CDR2 SYGVKD. This CDR3 region has 13 residues. The CDR3 loop reads CAINRGGDTEAFF. The CDR3 bases are TGTGCCATCAACCGGGGCGGCGACACTGAAGCTTTCTTT.

This clonotype has only a few counts. CDR3 amino acids: CASSQPLVETQYF. The CDR3 coding sequence is TGTGCCAGCAGCCAACCGCTAGTGGAGACCCAGTACTTC. The rearrangement joins TRBV3-1 to TRBJ2-5; D is undetermined. The CDR3 runs to 13 residues. The germline CDR1 and CDR2 sequences are LGHDT and YNNKEL (reference sequence). V lost 2 bases to trimming and J lost 5 bases, with 9 bases between them.

For this clonotype: A much larger clone differs by one base, so this may be a read error. The chain recombines TRBV6-6 with TRBJ1-6, with TRBD1 matching 8 bases. CDR1 is MNHNY and CDR2 is SVGAGI in the germline V gene (reference sequence). CDR3 length equals 16 residues. CDR3 in DNA: TGTGCCAGCAGTTCGACAGGGGACACCTATAATTCACCCCACCACTTT. This sequence encodes CASSSTGDTYNSPHHF.

Ten or more counts support this clonotype. The chain employs TRBV29-1 and TRBJ2-1; D is undetermined. The CDR3 length is 12 residues. Germline CDR1 SQVTM, CDR2 ANQGSEA. The ends were cut back, 1 base at V and 16 bases at J, with 17 bases in the middle. For the CDR3, the DNA is TGCAGCGTTGAAGGGGCCGAAATGGGGATTTTCTTC. Translating gives CSVEGAEMGIFF.

V is TRBV7-2 and J is TRBJ2-7; TRBD2 matches at 13 bases. Germline CDR1 is SGHTA and CDR2 is FQGNSA. The CDR3 has 14 residues. The ends lost 5 bases at V and 7 bases at J; junction bases unmatched: 5. CDR3 DNA: TGTGCCAGCAGCCCTAGGGGACTAGCGGGGGAGCAGTACTTC. This encodes CASSPRGLAGEQYF. The full variable domain, with the rest looked up from reference TRBV7-2 and TRBJ2-7, is GAGVSQSPSNKVTEKGKDVELRCDPISGHTALYWYRQSLGQGLEFLIYFQGNSAPDKSGLPSDRFSAERTGGSVSTLTIQRTQQEDSAVYLCASSPRGLAGEQYFGPGTRLTVT.

This clonotype has only a few counts. This rearrangement joins TRBV6-1 to TRBJ1-1; 7 positions match TRBD1. Germline CDR1 is MNHNS and CDR2 is SASEGT. CDR3 size: 14 residues. The ends lost 6 bases at V and 3 bases at J; junction bases unmatched: 7. The CDR3 DNA sequence: TGTGCCAGCAGCGGGACAGCAATATACACTGAAGCTTTCTTT. This sequence encodes CASSGTAIYTEAFF.

The chain employs TRBV6-5 and TRBJ2-3; a weak D match, TRBD1 (6 bases). Germline CDR1 is MNHEY and CDR2 is SVGAGI. The CDR3 spans 19 residues. V dropped 0 bases and J dropped 2 bases, with 21 bases sitting between them. The CDR3: CASSYSFHFAGATTDTQYF. The DNA of the CDR3 is TGTGCCAGCAGTTACTCGTTCCACTTTGCAGGGGCGACCACAGATACGCAGTATTTT.

This clonotype showed up many times. V is TRBV9 and J is TRBJ1-2; TRBD1 agrees at 10 bases. This CDR3 is built from 16 residues. CDR1 and CDR2 (germline): SGDLS, YYNGEE. After removal of 2 bases from V and 0 bases from J, the junction contained 4 bases not matched to a gene. The CDR3: CASSVAGTGANYGYTF. The DNA for the CDR3 is TGTGCCAGCAGCGTGGCCGGGACAGGGGCTAACTATGGCTACACCTTC.

This clonotype was detected ten times or more. The V and J genes are TRBV28 and TRBJ2-7, with D possibly TRBD2 on 5 matching bases. Germline V gene data show CDR1 as MDHEN and CDR2 as SYDVKM. Trimming took 10 bases from V and 6 from J, leaving 13 bases between them. The CDR3 is made up of 11 amino acids. CDR3 region: CATGTRFEQYF. In nucleotides, the CDR3 is TGTGCCACCGGAACTAGATTCGAGCAGTACTTC.

This clonotype has only a few counts. This chain joins TRBV18 and TRBJ1-4; 7 positions match TRBD1. This CDR3 region has 14 residues. The V and J ends lost 3 bases and 7 bases, in that order; junction bases with no gene match: 5. Germline V lookup: CDR1 KGHSH, CDR2 LQKENI. Written as DNA, the CDR3 is TGTGCCAGCTCACCGAAGACAGGGTTTGAAAAACTGTTTTTT. Amino acid sequence: CASSPKTGFEKLFF.

This clonotype was detected many times. The chain uses TRBV5-1 and TRBJ1-5; 7 nucleotides line up with TRBD1. With 0 bases clipped from V and 5 bases from J, the junction kept 5 bases outside the gene matches. Germline values: CDR1 SGHRS, CDR2 YFSETQ. The CDR3 is 15 amino acids. As DNA, the CDR3 is TGCGCCAGCAGCTTGGAAGGACAGGTTTATCAGCCCCAGCATTTT. As protein: CASSLEGQVYQPQHF. The full variable domain, rest sourced from reference TRBV5-1 and TRBJ1-5, is KAGVTQTPRYLIKTRGQQVTLSCSPISGHRSVSWYQQTPGQGLQFLFEYFSETQRNKGNFPGRFSGRQFSNSRSEMNVSTLELGDSALYLCASSLEGQVYQPQHFGDGTRLSIL.

This clonotype was counted at least ten times. V and J are TRBV9 and TRBJ2-2, with D perhaps matching TRBD2 (5 bases). Germline V gene lookup returns CDR1 SGDLS and CDR2 YYNGEE. V was cut by 2 bases and J by 4 bases, with 21 bases left in between. The CDR3 consists of 18 residues. The CDR3 loop is CASSVLAPVVWGTGELFF. The CDR3 nucleotides are TGTGCCAGCAGCGTCCTAGCCCCCGTTGTATGGGGCACCGGGGAGCTGTTTTTT. The full variable domain, with the rest looked up from reference TRBV9 and TRBJ2-2, is DSGVTQTPKHLITATGQRVTLRCSPRSGDLSVYWYQQSLDQGLQFLIQYYNGEERAKGNILERFSAQQFPDLHSELNLSSLELGDSALYFCASSVLAPVVWGTGELFFGEGSRLTVL.

This clonotype showed up many times. The genes are TRBV2 and TRBJ2-1; the match to TRBD1 covers 10 bases. Trimming at V came to 6 bases and at J to 4 bases, leaving 9 bases not matched to a gene. Germline V lookup: CDR1 SNHLY, CDR2 FYNNEI. The CDR3 consists of 16 residues. Here the CDR3 reads CASRHDRGRRYNEQFF. The CDR3 DNA sequence: TGTGCCAGCAGGCACGACAGGGGGCGCCGGTACAATGAGCAGTTCTTC.

V and J are TRBV5-1 and TRBJ2-7; D perhaps matches TRBD1 (6 bases). Germline loops: CDR1 SGHRS, CDR2 YFSETQ. V was shortened by 0 bases and J by 2 bases, with 9 bases between the two germline ends. This CDR3 has 14 residues. The CDR3 here is CASSLGDITYEQYF. CDR3 sequence (DNA): TGCGCCAGCAGCTTGGGGGACATAACCTACGAGCAGTACTTC.

This clonotype was seen a handful of times. The V call is TRBV5-4, the J call TRBJ2-6, with 8 bases that match TRBD2. The V and J ends lost 2 bases and 14 bases, in that order; junction bases with no gene match: 9. The germline gives CDR1 SGHNT, CDR2 YYREEE (reference sequence). This CDR3 contains 14 residues. The CDR3 protein is CASSFDVLAGFLTF. As DNA, the CDR3 is TGTGCCAGCAGCTTCGATGTGCTAGCGGGTTTCCTGACTTTC. Complete variable domain (other parts from reference TRBV5-4 and TRBJ2-6): ETGVTQSPTHLIKTRGQQVTLRCSSQSGHNTVSWYQQALGQGPQFIFQYYREEENGRGNFPPRFSGLQFPNYSSELNVNALELDDSALYLCASSFDVLAGFLTFGAGSRLTVL.

This clonotype showed up many times. The chain combines TRBV5-1 with TRBJ2-3; no firm D call. This CDR3 region has 13 residues. Trimming cost V 5 bases and J 3 bases, with 10 bases left between them. Germline V gene data show CDR1 as SGHRS and CDR2 as YFSETQ. The CDR3 sequence: CASSKQLTDTQYF. The CDR3 DNA follows: TGCGCCAGCAGTAAGCAACTTACAGATACGCAGTATTTT.

This clonotype was observed at least ten times. The chain links TRBV7-6 to TRBJ2-1; the D gene is possibly TRBD2 (5 bases). CDR1 and CDR2 (germline): SGHVS, FNYEAQ. The CDR3 loop spans 16 amino acids. Trimming shortened V by 1 base and J by 0 bases, and 10 bases separated the two germline ends. The CDR3 sequence: CASSLGGQSSYNEQFF. The CDR3 DNA reads as TGTGCCAGCAGCTTAGGAGGGCAGAGCTCCTACAATGAGCAGTTCTTC.

This clonotype was counted between two and nine times. The rearrangement joins TRBV5-1 to TRBJ1-1; D ambiguous. Trimming removed 4 bases from V and 0 bases from J, with 7 bases in between. The CDR3 covers 13 residues. Germline CDR1 SGHRS, CDR2 YFSETQ. In DNA form, the CDR3 reads TGCGCCAGCAGCCAACTTTTGAACACTGAAGCTTTCTTT. It encodes CASSQLLNTEAFF.